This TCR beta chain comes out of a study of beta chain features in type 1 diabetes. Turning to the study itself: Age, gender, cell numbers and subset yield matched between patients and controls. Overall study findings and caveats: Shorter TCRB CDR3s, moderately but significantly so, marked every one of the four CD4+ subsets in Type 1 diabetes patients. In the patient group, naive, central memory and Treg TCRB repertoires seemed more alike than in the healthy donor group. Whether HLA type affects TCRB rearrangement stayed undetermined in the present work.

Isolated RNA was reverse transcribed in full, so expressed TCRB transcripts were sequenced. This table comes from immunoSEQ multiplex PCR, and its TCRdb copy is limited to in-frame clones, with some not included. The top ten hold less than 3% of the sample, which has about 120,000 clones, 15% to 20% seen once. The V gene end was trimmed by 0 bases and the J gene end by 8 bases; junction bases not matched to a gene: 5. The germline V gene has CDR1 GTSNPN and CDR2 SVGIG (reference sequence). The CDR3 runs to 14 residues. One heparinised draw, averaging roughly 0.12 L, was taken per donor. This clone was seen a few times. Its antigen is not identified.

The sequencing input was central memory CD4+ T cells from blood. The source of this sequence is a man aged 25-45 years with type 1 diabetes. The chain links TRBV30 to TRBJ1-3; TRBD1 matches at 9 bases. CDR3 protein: CAWSVTGGTDTIYF. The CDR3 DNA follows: TGTGCCTGGAGTGTTACAGGGGGCACGGACACCATATATTTT.